The 31 T cell receptor beta chains in this list originate from one sample, sequenced in a study of shared clonotypes between healthy human individuals. Data came from immunoSEQ multiplex PCR; TCRdb stores just in-frame clones and leaves some out. Here the sample spans approximately 720,000 clones, 90% to 95% being singletons. In the naive CD8 group, cells lacked CD45RO and were positively selected for CCR7, so terminally differentiated effector memory CD45RA+ cells were left out. Sample: naive CD8+ T cells sorted from blood. These receptors were obtained from a man aged 25-45 years in good health.

The chain recombines TRBV27 with TRBJ1-4, with 8 nucleotides matching TRBD1. Looked up from germline, CDR1 is MNHEY and CDR2 is SMNVEV (reference sequence). The ends lost 2 bases at V and 8 bases at J; junction bases unmatched: 10. There are 16 residues in the CDR3. The DNA for the CDR3 is TGTGCCAGCAGTTTACTATCCGACAGGGGTGACGAAAAACTGTTTTTT. It yields the protein CASSLLSDRGDEKLFF.

The chain employs TRBV7-2 and TRBJ2-7; TRBD2 agrees at 7 bases. V gave up 1 base and J gave up 4 bases; unmatched junction bases: 13. In germline, CDR1 is SGHTA, CDR2 FQGNSA. The CDR3 has 17 amino acids. Here the CDR3 reads CASSLVSVREWGYEQYF. The CDR3 DNA sequence: TGTGCCAGCAGCTTAGTTTCGGTGCGGGAGTGGGGTTACGAGCAGTACTTC.

The chain joins TRBV28 to TRBJ2-7; a weak D match, TRBD2 (5 bases). V was cut by 4 bases and J by 0 bases, with 16 bases left in between. Germline CDR1 MDHEN, CDR2 SYDVKM. The CDR3 is 16 amino acids. In DNA form, the CDR3 reads TGTGCCAGCAGTTCCCGCGCGGGCTGGAGCTCCTACGAGCAGTACTTC. Translation: CASSSRAGWSSYEQYF.

The chain is built from TRBV7-9 and TRBJ1-3; a weak D match, TRBD1 (5 bases). This CDR3 is built from 13 residues. With 5 bases removed from V and 1 base from J, the gap between germline ends came to 6 bases. The germline V gene has CDR1 SEHNR and CDR2 FQNEAQ (reference sequence). The DNA for the CDR3 is TGTGCCAGCAGCGGGGGTTCTGGAAACACCATATATTTT. Protein product: CASSGGSGNTIYF.

The CDR3 reads CASSLGSGGYTF. The CDR3 DNA follows: TGTGCCAGCAGCTTAGGCTCCGGTGGCTACACCTTC. The chain carries TRBV11-2 and TRBJ1-2, with D hard to call. V was clipped by 1 base and J by 7 bases, with 7 bases between them. The CDR3 covers 12 residues. Germline V CDR1 and CDR2: SGHAT, FQNNGV.

DNA for the CDR3: TGCGCCAGCGTTGAGTGGGGTGAGCAGTTCTTC. Its protein product is CASVEWGEQFF. This sequence joins TRBV10-2 and TRBJ2-1; D call uncertain. Germline CDR1 WSHSY, CDR2 SAAADI. Trimming took 8 bases from V and 9 from J, leaving 11 bases between them. The CDR3 contains 11 residues.

The chain employs TRBV25-1 and TRBJ2-1; D remains ambiguous. In germline, CDR1 is MGHDK, CDR2 SYGVNS. Trimming stripped 0 bases from V and 10 bases from J, with 10 bases between. CDR3 length equals 13 residues. CDR3 nucleotides: TGTGCCAGCAGTGAATATGTGGCCTCAGAGCAGTTCTTC. This sequence encodes CASSEYVASEQFF. Drawing the rest from reference TRBV25-1 and TRBJ2-1, the complete variable domain is EADIYQTPRYLVIGTGKKITLECSQTMGHDKMYWYQQDPGMELHLIHYSYGVNSTEKGDLSSESTVSRIRTEHFPLTLESARPSHTSQYLCASSEYVASEQFFGPGTRLTVL.

This chain connects TRBV29-1 to TRBJ2-7, with TRBD1 as a possible D gene (5 bases). CDR1 is SQVTM, CDR2 ANQGSEA, per germline. V was pared by 7 bases and J by 1 base, with 11 bases between. This CDR3 is built from 12 residues. CDR3 bases: TGCAGCGCCGTGGGGCCATCCTACGAGCAGTACTTC. It specifies CSAVGPSYEQYF.

This chain links TRBV2 with TRBJ2-1; D may be TRBD2 (5 bases). CDR1 SNHLY and CDR2 FYNNEI come from the germline V gene. V shed 8 bases and J shed 7 bases, with 15 bases lying between them. The CDR3 has 13 residues. The CDR3: CASPLRENNEQFF. The CDR3, as DNA: TGTGCCAGCCCTCTGAGGGAGAATAATGAGCAGTTCTTC.

The CDR3 DNA is TGTGCCAGCAGCACCAGTACGAGCTCCTACGAGCAGTACTTC. This translates into CASSTSTSSYEQYF. V is TRBV7-9 and J is TRBJ2-7; D is uncertain. The germline V gene encodes CDR1 SEHNR and CDR2 FQNEAQ (reference sequence). This CDR3 has 14 residues. Between the trimmed V and J ends, which lost 5 bases and 0 bases, there was a span of 11 bases.

The genes are TRBV19 and TRBJ2-1, with D unclear. This CDR3 spans 14 amino acids. Trimming left V 3 bases short and J 5 bases short, with 11 bases between. Germline assignment: CDR1 LNHDA and CDR2 SQIVND (reference sequence). The CDR3 coding sequence is TGTGCCAGTAGTATGACGTCCCCGGACAATGAGCAGTTCTTC. Protein: CASSMTSPDNEQFF.

The chain has TRBV27 and TRBJ2-5; the match to TRBD1 covers 7 bases. CDR1 MNHEY and CDR2 SMNVEV come from the germline V gene (reference sequence). V trimming: 6 bases; J trimming: 2 bases; junction bases outside the gene matches: 6. The CDR3 is 14 residues long. The CDR3 loop is CASRSGTEQETQYF. CDR3 nucleotides: TGTGCCAGCAGATCAGGGACAGAACAAGAGACCCAGTACTTC.

The chain links TRBV15 to TRBJ1-5; D is ambiguous. Germline values: CDR1 LNHNV, CDR2 YYDKDF (reference sequence). The CDR3 length is 14 residues. V shed 4 bases and J shed 6 bases, with 13 bases lying between them. CDR3 in DNA: TGTGCCACCAGCATATCAGACCTCGGTCAGCCCCAGCATTTT. The encoded protein is CATSISDLGQPQHF.

The genes are TRBV28 and TRBJ1-1; no reliable D call. V was clipped by 10 bases and J by 2 bases, with 14 bases between them. This CDR3 has 13 residues. Germline V gives CDR1 MDHEN, CDR2 SYDVKM. The CDR3 loop reads CATSVRGNTEAFF. CDR3 sequence (DNA): TGTGCCACCTCAGTCCGGGGAAACACTGAAGCTTTCTTT.

V and J are TRBV20-1 and TRBJ2-3; D not certain. CDR1 DFQATT and CDR2 SNEGSKA come from the germline V gene (reference sequence). This CDR3 spans 11 amino acids. V dropped 6 bases and J dropped 2 bases, with 6 bases sitting between them. CDR3: CSAQHTDTQYF. CDR3 DNA: TGCAGTGCACAGCACACAGATACGCAGTATTTT.

The chain is built from TRBV29-1 and TRBJ2-1; D unclear. Between the trimmed V and J ends, which lost 3 bases and 4 bases, there was a span of 13 bases. Germline CDR1 is SQVTM and CDR2 is ANQGSEA. CDR3 length equals 14 residues. This CDR3 reads CSVDLQKTYNEQFF. For the CDR3, the DNA is TGCAGCGTTGACCTACAGAAGACGTACAATGAGCAGTTCTTC.

CDR3 DNA: TGTGCCAGTAGTCAGGGACCATCCACAGATACGCAGTATTTT. Translated, it gives CASSQGPSTDTQYF. The gene calls are TRBV19 and TRBJ2-3; D may be TRBD1 or TRBD2 (5 bases each). V was clipped by 5 bases and J by 2 bases, with 11 bases between them. Germline-derived CDR1 and CDR2 are LNHDA and SQIVND (reference sequence). The CDR3 extends over 14 amino acids.

The sample holds one count of this clone. The chain joins TRBV11-3 to TRBJ2-1; D may match TRBD1 or TRBD2 (5 bases each). The ends were cut back, 0 bases at V and 12 bases at J, with 15 bases in the middle. Germline V CDR1 and CDR2: SGHNT, YENEEA. This CDR3 is built from 14 residues. The CDR3 nucleotides read TGTGCCAGCAGCTTAGATTGGGGGACCTTCGGGCAGTTCTTC. This encodes CASSLDWGTFGQFF.

This chain uses TRBV11-3 with TRBJ2-1; D is ambiguous. Germline-derived CDR1 and CDR2 are SGHNT and YENEEA. CDR3 length equals 13 residues. The V end lost 4 bases, the J end lost 9 bases, and 13 bases lay between the germline ends. In DNA, the CDR3 is TGTGCCAGCAGCTCATACCCCGCAGGTGAGCAGTTCTTC. This gives the protein CASSSYPAGEQFF.

The DNA for the CDR3 is TGTGCCAGCAGCCAAATAAAGAGTGAGCAGTTCTTC. This translates into CASSQIKSEQFF. The V call is TRBV14, the J call TRBJ2-1, with D hard to call. Deletions cut 2 bases from V and 9 bases from J, with 8 bases between. The CDR3 length is 12 residues. The germline V gene has CDR1 SGHDN and CDR2 FVKESK.

The V and J genes are TRBV27 and TRBJ2-5; 16 nucleotides align to TRBD2. CDR1 MNHEY and CDR2 SMNVEV come from the germline V gene (reference sequence). The CDR3 length is 19 residues. Losses at the gene ends were 5 bases for V and 5 bases for J; bases not matched to a gene: 14. The CDR3 spells CASSKQPGLAGGPGETQYF. The CDR3 DNA sequence: TGTGCCAGCAGTAAACAACCGGGACTAGCGGGAGGGCCGGGGGAGACCCAGTACTTC.

The chain employs TRBV30 and TRBJ1-3, with 9 bases that match TRBD1. Germline V gene sequence: CDR1 GTSNPN, CDR2 SVGIG (reference sequence). V lost 3 bases to trimming and J lost 0 bases; unmatched junction nucleotides: 9. The CDR3 spans 17 residues. DNA for the CDR3: TGTGCCTGGAGGTTCAAGGGACAGGGCCTCTCTGGAAACACCATATATTTT. Its translation is CAWRFKGQGLSGNTIYF.

The gene calls are TRBV14 and TRBJ1-1; a possible D gene is TRBD1 (5 bases). This CDR3 contains 13 residues. Germline CDR1 SGHDN, CDR2 FVKESK. Trimming shortened V by 3 bases and J by 1 base, and 6 bases separated the two germline ends. The CDR3 DNA is TGTGCCAGCAGCCACCAGGGGAACACTGAAGCTTTCTTT. Its protein is CASSHQGNTEAFF.

As DNA, the CDR3 is TGTGCCAGCAGTTCCCTAGAGTTAGGACTAGCGGGAGTTGAGCAGTTCTTC. Translated: CASSSLELGLAGVEQFF. V and J are TRBV28 and TRBJ2-1; TRBD2 agrees at 13 bases. Trimming at V came to 4 bases and at J to 9 bases, leaving 12 bases not matched to a gene. Per the germline V gene, CDR1 is MDHEN and CDR2 is SYDVKM. The CDR3 totals 17 residues.

Of note for this clone: The junction differs from germline at one of its ends, possibly a read error. The rearrangement links TRBV10-3 to TRBJ2-2; D is perhaps TRBD1 or TRBD2 (6 bases each). The CDR3 sequence is 14 residues long. Germline CDR1 reads ENHRY; CDR2 reads SYGVKD. The CDR3 sequence is CASWGAGLHRGAVF. CDR3 coding DNA: TGTGCCTCCTGGGGGGCAGGACTTCACCGGGGAGCTGTTTTT.

The chain recombines TRBV2 with TRBJ1-2; the match to TRBD1 covers 8 bases. J gave up 8 bases and V 5 bases, and 7 bases lay outside the gene matches. Germline V gene data show CDR1 as SNHLY and CDR2 as FYNNEI. There are 13 residues in the CDR3. CDR3 nucleotide sequence: TGTGCCAGCAGTCCAGGACAGGGTAGAGGCTACACCTTC. Its translation is CASSPGQGRGYTF.

The chain has TRBV7-9 and TRBJ1-5, with D unresolved. With 1 base removed from V and 4 bases from J, the gap between germline ends came to 5 bases. Germline-derived CDR1 and CDR2 are SEHNR and FQNEAQ (reference sequence). This CDR3 contains 13 residues. In DNA form, the CDR3 reads TGTGCCAGCAGCTTAGAGATAAATCAGCCCCAGCATTTT. As protein: CASSLEINQPQHF. Combining the CDR3 with reference TRBV7-9 and TRBJ1-5 gives the whole variable domain DTGVSQNPRHKITKRGQNVTFRCDPISEHNRLYWYRQTLGQGPEFLTYFQNEAQLEKSRLLSDRFSAERPKGSFSTLEIQRTEQGDSAMYLCASSLEINQPQHFGDGTRLSIL.

The chain has TRBV5-6 and TRBJ2-5; D gene uncertain. The CDR3 sequence is 11 residues long. The V and J ends lost 4 bases and 1 base respectively, with 2 bases between them. The germline V gene has CDR1 SGHDT and CDR2 YYEEEE. The CDR3 is CASSGQETQYF. Written as DNA, the CDR3 is TGTGCCAGCAGCGGCCAAGAGACCCAGTACTTC.

This clone has just a few counts. V and J are TRBV4-1 and TRBJ1-2; D is unresolved. V dropped 0 bases and J dropped 4 bases, with 9 bases sitting between them. This CDR3 has 14 residues. Per the germline V gene, CDR1 is MGHRA and CDR2 is YSYEKL. CDR3 sequence (DNA): TGCGCCAGCAGCCAAGACCCGGCAGTCTATGGCTACACCTTC. As protein: CASSQDPAVYGYTF.

The chain employs TRBV6-5 and TRBJ2-2; 7 bases align to TRBD1. The length of the CDR3 is 14 residues. Germline V lookup: CDR1 MNHEY, CDR2 SVGAGI. V was pared by 8 bases and J by 0 bases, with 3 bases of the junction left unmatched. The DNA for the CDR3 is TGTGCCAGCGGACAGGTTACGAACACCGGGGAGCTGTTTTTT. Protein: CASGQVTNTGELFF.

The rearrangement links TRBV7-9 to TRBJ1-1, with D unresolved. V was cut by 4 bases and J by 1 base, with 22 bases left in between. The CDR3 is 18 residues long. Germline CDR1 SEHNR, CDR2 FQNEAQ (reference sequence). CDR3 amino acids: CASSSDPTPGSQNTEAFF. CDR3 sequence (DNA): TGTGCCAGCAGCTCAGACCCTACCCCCGGGAGCCAGAACACTGAAGCTTTCTTT.